This TCR beta chain emerged from a study of CD8 T cells in Susac syndrome. It was with random hexamers that about 0.45 to 1 ug RNA was reverse transcribed. TCR beta CDR3 was amplified by immunoSEQ covering 54 Vbeta and 13 Jbeta. MiXCR was run by TCRdb on the immunoSEQ multiplex PCR reads, yielding one entry per CDR3 protein. Among 150,000 to 200,000 distinct CDR3 sequences listed, roughly 95% were seen once. From blood CD8+ and CD4+ T cells, the TCR beta chain was sequenced. This clonotype was seen only once. The antigen is unknown. CDR1 GTSNPN and CDR2 SVGIG come from the germline V gene (reference sequence). The length of the CDR3 is 14 residues. V shed 3 bases and J 4 bases; nucleotides not matched to a gene: 1. Study-wide results and limits: The authors acknowledged that the study's TCR sequencing and HLA analysis involved relatively few individuals.

The chain carries TRBV30 and TRBJ2-5; TRBD2 matches at 14 bases. Sequenced sample: CD4+ T cells from PBMCs. This sequence originates from a human donor with multiple sclerosis. The CDR3 DNA reads TGTGCCTGGAGGGGACTAGCGGGGGTAGAGACCCAGTACTTC. It yields the protein CAWRGLAGVETQYF.